The T cell receptor beta chain described here comes from a study of T cells after yellow fever vaccination. This clonotype has at least ten counts. Trimming took off 2 bases at V and 0 bases at J, with 15 bases between the two ends. Per the germline V gene, CDR1 is SEHNR and CDR2 is FQNEAQ (reference sequence). The CDR3 totals 17 residues. Each CDR3 protein gets one entry after TCRdb re-called the 5' RACE reads with MiXCR. The sample has 300,000 to 400,000 distinct CDR3 sequences, about 11% seen once; the top ten hold around 3.2%. The V call is TRBV7-9, the J call TRBJ2-3; D not resolved. The TCR was taken from a man between 18 and 35 years old who received the YFV17D yellow fever vaccine. The starting material was CD4+ T cells sorted from PBMCs, obtained 45 days after the yellow fever booster vaccination. CDR3 sequence: CASSLSHGSYSTDTQYF. CDR3 DNA: TGTGCCAGCAGCTTATCCCACGGAAGCTATAGCACAGATACGCAGTATTTT.